This is a list of T cell receptor beta chains from one sample in a study of blood T cell repertoires in COVID-19. The protocol was immunoSEQ multiplex PCR, while the TCRdb copy is restricted to in-frame clones and leaves out a portion. This repertoire shows over 70,000 clones, approximately 71% found once; its top ten account for 2% to 2.5%. Material: peripheral blood. Every receptor here comes from a man aged 65-85 years with COVID-19, enrolled during active disease. CDR3s include the opening cysteine and the closing phenylalanine or tryptophan. A D gene is named only where the DNA matches it firmly. Clone size is stated in some rows and not others, as once, few, many or a class when expanded.

V,J,size,length,D,CDR3,DNA
TRBV9,TRBJ1-1,-,14,-,CASSVGSRDTEAFF,TGTGCCAGCAGCGTAGGGAGCAGGGACACTGAAGCTTTCTTT
TRBV9,TRBJ1-4,-,15,TRBD1,CASTLDPGQNEKLFF,TGTGCCAGCACCCTGGACCCGGGACAGAATGAAAAACTGTTTTTT
TRBV7-2,TRBJ2-1,few,14,TRBD2,CASSSRLADNEQFF,TGTGCCAGCAGCTCCCGACTAGCGGACAATGAGCAGTTCTTC
TRBV4-1,TRBJ1-1,-,16,TRBD1,CASSQGNRQGRTEAFF,TGCGCCAGCAGCCAAGGCAACCGACAGGGTCGCACTGAAGCTTTCTTT
TRBV6-6,TRBJ2-1,-,13,TRBD2,CASRRGDYNEQFF,TGTGCCAGCCGCCGGGGGGACTACAATGAGCAGTTCTTC
TRBV6-9,TRBJ2-1,-,20,TRBD2,CASSYSTSGRSPNSYNEQFF,TGTGCCAGCAGTTATTCAACTAGCGGGAGGTCCCCTAACTCCTACAATGAGCAGTTCTTC
TRBV6-6,TRBJ2-1,-,16,-,CASSYSAPGSYNEQFF,TGTGCCAGCAGTTACTCCGCGCCCGGCTCCTACAATGAGCAGTTCTTC
TRBV5-1,TRBJ1-1,-,13,-,CASSLARGSEAFF,TGCGCCAGCAGCTTAGCCCGGGGGTCTGAAGCTTTCTTT
TRBV7-2,TRBJ2-5,many,16,TRBD2,CASSSPGGSLWETQYF,TGTGCCAGCAGCTCTCCCGGGGGGTCCCTCTGGGAGACCCAGTACTTC
TRBV7-2,TRBJ2-5,-,16,TRBD2,CASRRGLAGRQETQYF,TGTGCCAGCAGACGGGGACTAGCGGGACGCCAAGAGACCCAGTACTTC
TRBV3-1/TRBV3-2,TRBJ2-1,-,16,TRBD1,CASSSGTGRFTNEQFF,TGTGCCAGCAGCTCGGGGACAGGGAGGTTCACCAATGAGCAGTTCTTC
TRBV9,TRBJ1-6,-,16,-,CASSPGGVSYNSPLHF,TGTGCCAGCAGCCCGGGGGGGGTCTCCTATAATTCACCCCTCCACTTT
TRBV10-3,TRBJ2-3,-,14,-,CAISGTGSPDTQYF,TGTGCCATCAGCGGTACAGGGTCCCCAGATACGCAGTATTTT
TRBV28,TRBJ1-5,-,15,-,CASSFFGFRNQPQHF,TGTGCCAGCAGTTTTTTCGGGTTTAGGAATCAGCCCCAGCATTTT
TRBV19,TRBJ1-3,-,16,TRBD1,CASSIYRGLIGNTIYF,TGTGCCAGTAGTATCTACAGGGGGCTAATTGGAAACACCATATATTTT
TRBV28,TRBJ2-7,-,15,-,CASSPSDRSSYEQYF,TGTGCCAGCAGTCCCAGCGACAGGAGCTCCTACGAGCAGTACTTC
TRBV19,TRBJ2-1,few,15,TRBD2,CASSPSGRTYNEQFF,TGTGCCAGTAGTCCTAGCGGGAGGACCTACAATGAGCAGTTCTTC
TRBV7-2,TRBJ2-7,-,19,TRBD2,CASSLSPGLAGIGGYEQYF,TGTGCCAGCAGCTTGTCCCCGGGACTAGCGGGAATAGGGGGCTACGAGCAGTACTTC
TRBV5-1,TRBJ2-1,-,12,-,CASSLEGNEQFF,TGCGCCAGCAGCTTGGAGGGGAATGAGCAGTTCTTC
TRBV28,TRBJ2-5,-,15,-,CASSQRTGPGETQYF,TGTGCCAGCAGCCAGCGAACAGGGCCGGGAGAGACCCAGTACTTC
TRBV7-9,TRBJ1-4,-,14,TRBD1,CASSKSTGGGKLFF,TGTGCCAGCAGCAAATCAACAGGGGGCGGGAAACTGTTTTTT
TRBV5-1,TRBJ2-7,few,13,-,CASSLDSGYEQYF,TGCGCCAGCAGCTTGGACAGTGGCTACGAGCAGTACTTC
TRBV28,TRBJ1-4,once,16,TRBD1,CASSRRSGGLNEKLFF,TGTGCCAGCAGTCGCCGCTCAGGGGGACTTAATGAAAAACTGTTTTTT
TRBV19,TRBJ1-4,-,14,TRBD1,CASSRGTGGEKLFF,TGTGCCAGTAGCAGGGGAACAGGGGGCGAAAAACTGTTTTTT
TRBV29-1,TRBJ1-4,-,12,TRBD1,CTAEGADEKLFF,TGCACCGCCGAGGGGGCGGATGAAAAACTGTTTTTT
TRBV18,TRBJ2-7,-,15,-,CASSPLGQDFYEQYF,TGTGCCAGCTCCCCCCTAGGACAAGACTTTTACGAGCAGTACTTC
TRBV4-3,TRBJ1-5,-,15,-,CASSQDLTGDQPQHF,TGCGCCAGCAGCCAAGATCTGACAGGAGATCAGCCCCAGCATTTT
TRBV7-3,TRBJ1-5,few,15,-,CASSLQAVPDQPQHF,TGTGCCAGCAGCTTACAGGCAGTCCCGGATCAGCCCCAGCATTTT